This entry lists 23 T cell receptor beta chains sequenced from one sample in a study of cytomegalovirus exposure and HLA in healthy donors. The study ran its PCR with 60 Vbeta and 13 Jbeta primers. TCRdb's table, derived via immunoSEQ multiplex PCR, lists solely in-frame clones and lacks some. The table shows under 150,000 clones, with 70% to 80% occurring only once. Material for sequencing was PBMCs. The receptors come from a female donor in good health and CMV-seronegative.

Concerning this clone itself: The germline gene is not matched at one end of the junction; a read error may be the cause. The rearrangement uses TRBV9 and TRBJ1-2; no clear D. The CDR3 is 14 amino acids. Looked up from germline, CDR1 is SGDLS and CDR2 is YYNGEE. Here the CDR3 reads CASSVGITNYGYIF. The CDR3 nucleotides read TGTGCCAGCAGCGTAGGGATAACTAACTATGGCTACATCTTC.

The chain joins TRBV11-3 to TRBJ2-7; D is possibly TRBD1 (7 bases). The germline CDR1 and CDR2 sequences are SGHNT and YENEEA. The V and J ends lost 4 bases and 4 bases respectively, with 17 bases between them. CDR3 length: 15 residues. CDR3 DNA: TGTGCCAGCAGCTCATACCGGGACAGCGGGTACGAGCAGTACTTC. This translates into CASSSYRDSGYEQYF.

The chain has TRBV13 and TRBJ1-6, with D possibly being TRBD1 (5 bases). With 1 base removed from V and 0 bases from J, the gap between germline ends came to 7 bases. This CDR3 spans 16 amino acids. The germline CDR1 and CDR2 sequences are PRHDT and FYEKMQ (reference sequence). CDR3 residues: CASSLEGSSYNSPLHF. CDR3 sequence (DNA): TGTGCCAGCAGCTTAGAGGGGTCCTCCTATAATTCACCCCTCCACTTT.

The chain joins TRBV9 to TRBJ2-5, with a tentative D call TRBD2 (7 bases). In germline, CDR1 is SGDLS, CDR2 YYNGEE. V gave up 0 bases and J gave up 1 base, with 13 bases separating them. The CDR3 loop spans 16 amino acids. CDR3 bases: TGTGCCAGCAGCGTAGGGCGGGGGCCGGTCCAAGAGACCCAGTACTTC. This gives the protein CASSVGRGPVQETQYF.

This clone turned up a few times. The chain links TRBV10-1 to TRBJ1-1; TRBD1 matches 9 bases. Germline lookup yields CDR1 WNHNN and CDR2 SYGVQD (reference sequence). J lost 4 bases, V lost 5 bases, and 11 bases had no gene match. This CDR3 contains 16 residues. For the CDR3, the DNA is TGCGCCAGCAGTCCGGGATCCGGGACAGGGAGCACTGAAGCTTTCTTT. Amino acid sequence: CASSPGSGTGSTEAFF.

J is TRBJ2-1 and V is TRBV13; D not resolved. Looked up from germline, CDR1 is PRHDT and CDR2 is FYEKMQ (reference sequence). Trimming removed 5 bases from V and 7 bases from J, with 12 bases in between. This CDR3 comprises 13 residues. The CDR3, as DNA: TGTGCCAGCAGCCATGTCTACGGGAATGAGCAGTTCTTC. This translates into CASSHVYGNEQFF.

This sequence joins TRBV5-4 and TRBJ1-1; 8 bases fit TRBD1. The J segment lost 4 bases and the V segment lost 4 bases, leaving 6 bases of the junction unmatched. This CDR3 has 14 amino acids. Germline V gene sequence: CDR1 SGHNT, CDR2 YYREEE (reference sequence). The CDR3 DNA follows: TGTGCCAGCAGCGCCGGCACAGGGGGCACTGAAGCTTTCTTT. This translates into CASSAGTGGTEAFF.

The chain links TRBV18 to TRBJ1-5, with D maybe TRBD1 (5 bases). This CDR3 comprises 14 residues. Trimming shortened V by 2 bases and J by 3 bases, and 8 bases separated the two germline ends. The germline gives CDR1 KGHSH, CDR2 LQKENI. CDR3: CASSPDRNNQPQHF. The CDR3 DNA follows: TGTGCCAGCTCACCAGACAGAAACAATCAGCCCCAGCATTTT.

J is TRBJ2-5 and V is TRBV5-3; 8 bases are a match to TRBD2. TRBV5-3 is given ORF status, its function remaining uncertain. Germline trimming cut 4 bases from V and 5 bases from J; bases unmatched to any gene: 13. This CDR3 is built from 16 residues. The CDR3 DNA reads TGTGCCAGAAGCCAGAGACTAGCGCGAAGGGGTGAGACCCAGTACTTC. It codes for CARSQRLARRGETQYF.

The rearrangement links TRBV6-1 to TRBJ2-5, with D uncertain. Germline CDR1 and CDR2: MNHNS and SASEGT. The CDR3 runs 15 residues. Between the trimmed V and J ends, which lost 3 bases and 1 base, there was a span of 12 bases. CDR3 sequence reads: CASSDTPGLQETQYF. In DNA form, the CDR3 reads TGTGCCAGCAGTGATACGCCAGGCCTCCAAGAGACCCAGTACTTC.

In this sample, this clone turned up once. The V gene is TRBV7-9, the J gene TRBJ2-7; 9 positions agree with TRBD1. Germline V CDR1 and CDR2: SEHNR, FQNEAQ (reference sequence). The CDR3 covers 13 residues. The V segment lost 5 bases and the J segment 3 bases; nucleotides outside the gene matches: 2. The CDR3: CASSGTGSYEQYF. As DNA, the CDR3 is TGTGCCAGCAGCGGGACAGGGAGCTACGAGCAGTACTTC.

CDR3 coding DNA: TGTGCCAGCAAACAGGGGGAGGAGGAAAAACTGTTTTTT. This gives the protein CASKQGEEEKLFF. This sequence joins TRBV2 and TRBJ1-4; 8 nucleotides line up with TRBD1. Per the germline V gene, CDR1 is SNHLY and CDR2 is FYNNEI. V was pared by 7 bases and J by 8 bases, with 6 bases of the junction left unmatched. The CDR3 runs to 13 residues. The variable domain in full, completed from reference TRBV2 and TRBJ1-4, reads EPEVTQTPSHQVTQMGQEVILRCVPISNHLYFYWYRQILGQKVEFLVSFYNNEISEKSEIFDDQFSVERPDGSNFTLKIRSTKLEDSAMYFCASKQGEEEKLFFGSGTQLSVL.

This clone was recorded only once. V and J are TRBV11-3 and TRBJ2-7, with D perhaps TRBD1 (6 bases). The ends were cut back, 5 bases at V and 2 bases at J, with 13 bases in the middle. This CDR3 has 14 amino acids. Germline V gives CDR1 SGHNT, CDR2 YENEEA. CDR3 in amino acids: CASSQRTVPYEQYF. The DNA of the CDR3 is TGTGCCAGCAGCCAAAGGACAGTCCCCTACGAGCAGTACTTC.

This sequence joins TRBV27 and TRBJ2-5; 7 bases are a match to TRBD1. J gave up 5 bases and V 4 bases, and 7 bases lay outside the gene matches. CDR1 and CDR2 from the germline V gene are MNHEY and SMNVEV (reference sequence). The CDR3 contains 14 residues. The CDR3 DNA reads TGTGCCAGCAGTTCCCTAGGGGGCTGGGAGACCCAGTACTTC. Translated, it gives CASSSLGGWETQYF.

The rearrangement joins TRBV6-1 to TRBJ1-2, with D maybe TRBD1 (5 bases). The CDR3 is 13 residues long. The germline V gene has CDR1 MNHNS and CDR2 SASEGT. V lost 7 bases and J 7 bases, leaving 16 bases between the germline ends. The CDR3: CASMGGDRAGYTF. Here the CDR3 DNA reads TGTGCCAGCATGGGGGGGGATCGGGCTGGCTACACCTTC.

V and J are TRBV2 and TRBJ2-2, with a tentative D call TRBD1 (6 bases). CDR3 size: 14 residues. Germline assignment: CDR1 SNHLY and CDR2 FYNNEI. V dropped 5 bases and J dropped 1 base, with 8 bases sitting between them. The CDR3 nucleotides read TGTGCCAGCAGTACGGACAGGAACACCGGGGAGCTGTTTTTT. Residues: CASSTDRNTGELFF. Full variable domain (missing parts from reference TRBV2 and TRBJ2-2): EPEVTQTPSHQVTQMGQEVILRCVPISNHLYFYWYRQILGQKVEFLVSFYNNEISEKSEIFDDQFSVERPDGSNFTLKIRSTKLEDSAMYFCASSTDRNTGELFFGEGSRLTVL.

Here the CDR3 DNA reads TGTGCCAGCAGCCCGGCTAGCGGCCAAGAGACCCAGTACTTC. As protein: CASSPASGQETQYF. The rearrangement links TRBV9 to TRBJ2-5; 7 nucleotides line up with TRBD2. The V gene end was trimmed by 4 bases and the J gene end by 1 base; junction bases not matched to a gene: 4. This CDR3 is 14 amino acids long. Germline values: CDR1 SGDLS, CDR2 YYNGEE.

In DNA, the CDR3 is TGTGCCAGCAGCCAAGTGGCAGCGGGTAACAATGAGCAGTTCTTC. This gives the protein CASSQVAAGNNEQFF. This rearrangement joins TRBV14 to TRBJ2-1, with D perhaps matching TRBD2 (6 bases). The CDR3 has 15 amino acids. Trimming left V 1 base short and J 5 bases short, with 12 bases between. The V gene's germline CDR1 is SGHDN and CDR2 FVKESK.

This clone was found once. The chain uses TRBV27 and TRBJ2-7; TRBD1 agrees at 9 bases. This CDR3 contains 17 residues. Germline-derived CDR1 and CDR2 are MNHEY and SMNVEV (reference sequence). The V and J ends lost 0 bases and 3 bases, in that order; junction bases with no gene match: 9. CDR3 sequence reads: CASSLSIGDRDDYEQYF. In nucleotides, the CDR3 is TGTGCCAGCAGTTTATCGATTGGGGACAGGGATGACTACGAGCAGTACTTC.

The chain combines TRBV4-2 with TRBJ2-2; 14 nucleotides match TRBD2. J gave up 5 bases and V 1 base, and 6 bases lay outside the gene matches. CDR1 and CDR2 from the germline V gene are LGHNA and YNFKEQ. This CDR3 is built from 18 residues. CDR3 residues: CASSQALTSGRVTGELFF. CDR3 in DNA: TGTGCCAGCAGCCAAGCGTTGACTAGCGGGAGGGTTACCGGGGAGCTGTTTTTT.

V and J are TRBV10-3 and TRBJ1-4, with a tentative D call TRBD1 (6 bases). The length of the CDR3 is 14 residues. V lost 6 bases and J lost 7, with 15 bases in between. Per germline, CDR1 ENHRY and CDR2 SYGVKD. The CDR3 reads CAIRDSSLGEKLFF. CDR3 DNA: TGTGCCATCAGGGACAGTTCGCTGGGTGAAAAACTGTTTTTT.

The V gene is TRBV30, the J gene TRBJ2-7; 12 nucleotides agree with TRBD1. Germline CDR1 is GTSNPN and CDR2 is SVGIG (reference sequence). The CDR3 totals 14 residues. With V trimmed by 2 bases and J by 6 bases, 5 bases remained unmatched. The CDR3, as DNA: TGTGCCTGGAGTTACCGGGACAGGGGGCTCGAGCAGTACTTC. This codes for CAWSYRDRGLEQYF.

The chain is built from TRBV10-3 and TRBJ2-2, with TRBD2 matching 11 bases. This CDR3 region has 14 residues. V lost 6 bases and J lost 8; bases outside the gene matches: 5. Germline V gene lookup returns CDR1 ENHRY and CDR2 SYGVKD. The CDR3, as DNA: TGTGCCATCAGAAGTACTAGCGGGAGTGGGGAGCTGTTTTTT. This encodes CAIRSTSGSGELFF.